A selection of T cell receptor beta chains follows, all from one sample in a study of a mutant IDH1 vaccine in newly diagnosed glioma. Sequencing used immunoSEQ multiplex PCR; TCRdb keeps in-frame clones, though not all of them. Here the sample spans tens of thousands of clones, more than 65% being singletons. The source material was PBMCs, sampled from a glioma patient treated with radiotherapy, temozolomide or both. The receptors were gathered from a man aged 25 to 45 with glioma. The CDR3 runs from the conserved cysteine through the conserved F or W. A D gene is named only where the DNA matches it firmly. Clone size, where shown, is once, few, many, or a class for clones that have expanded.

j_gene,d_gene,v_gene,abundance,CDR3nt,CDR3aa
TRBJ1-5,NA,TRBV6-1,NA,TGTGCCAGCAGTGATACCCCAGGGCTGCCCCAGCATTTT,CASSDTPGLPQHF
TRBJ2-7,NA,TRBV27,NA,TGTGCCAGCAGCTCCCACCGGGGTCAGGAGCAGTACTTC,CASSSHRGQEQYF
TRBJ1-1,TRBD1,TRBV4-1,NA,TGCGCCAGCAGCCAAGATAGGAGGGGGAGGGGGCAAGATGTGGCTTTCTTT,CASSQDRRGRGQDVAFF
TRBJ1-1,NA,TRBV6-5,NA,TGTGCCAGCTGTCGGGGGGTGAGGAGCACTGAAGCTTTCTTT,CASCRGVRSTEAFF
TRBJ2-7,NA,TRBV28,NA,TGTGCCAGCAGTTTATTCGGGGGTTTAAGCGAGCAGTACTTC,CASSLFGGLSEQYF
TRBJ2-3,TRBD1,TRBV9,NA,TGTGCCAGCAGCGTGACGCCGGGACAGGGACCCACAGATACGCAGTATTTT,CASSVTPGQGPTDTQYF
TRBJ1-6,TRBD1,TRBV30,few,TGTGCCTGGAGTTCCGGGACAGATAATTCACCCCTCCACTTT,CAWSSGTDNSPLHF
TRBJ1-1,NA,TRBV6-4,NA,TGTGCCAGCAGTGACTCAGAGAACACTGAAGCTTTCTTT,CASSDSENTEAFF
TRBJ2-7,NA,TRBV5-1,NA,TGCGCCAGCAGCTTGGCGCGACAGGACTACGAGCAGTACTTC,CASSLARQDYEQYF
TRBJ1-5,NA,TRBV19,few,TGTGCCAGTAGTATACGGGACGAGGGACAGCCCCAGCATTTT,CASSIRDEGQPQHF
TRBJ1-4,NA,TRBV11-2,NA,TGTGCCAGCAGCTCGGGACAACGTGGTGAAAAACTGTTTTTT,CASSSGQRGEKLFF
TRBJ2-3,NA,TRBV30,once,TGTGCCTGGAGTGGAGGAAGGCGCGGCACAGATACGCAGTATTTT,CAWSGGRRGTDTQYF
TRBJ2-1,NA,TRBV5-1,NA,TGCGCCAGCAGCTTGTTTACGGGGCGCAATGAGCAGTTCTTC,CASSLFTGRNEQFF